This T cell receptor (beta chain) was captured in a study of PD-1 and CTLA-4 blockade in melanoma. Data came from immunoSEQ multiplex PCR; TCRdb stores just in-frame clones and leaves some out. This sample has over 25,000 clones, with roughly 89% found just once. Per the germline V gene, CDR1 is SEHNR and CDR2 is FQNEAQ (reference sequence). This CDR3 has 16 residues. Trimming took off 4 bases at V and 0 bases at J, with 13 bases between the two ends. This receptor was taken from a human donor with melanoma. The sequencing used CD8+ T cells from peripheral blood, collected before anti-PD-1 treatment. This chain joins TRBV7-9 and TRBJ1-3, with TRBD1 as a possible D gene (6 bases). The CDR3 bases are TGTGCCAGCAGCTCCCATGGGGGGGCCTCTGGAAACACCATATATTTT. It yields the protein CASSSHGGASGNTIYF.